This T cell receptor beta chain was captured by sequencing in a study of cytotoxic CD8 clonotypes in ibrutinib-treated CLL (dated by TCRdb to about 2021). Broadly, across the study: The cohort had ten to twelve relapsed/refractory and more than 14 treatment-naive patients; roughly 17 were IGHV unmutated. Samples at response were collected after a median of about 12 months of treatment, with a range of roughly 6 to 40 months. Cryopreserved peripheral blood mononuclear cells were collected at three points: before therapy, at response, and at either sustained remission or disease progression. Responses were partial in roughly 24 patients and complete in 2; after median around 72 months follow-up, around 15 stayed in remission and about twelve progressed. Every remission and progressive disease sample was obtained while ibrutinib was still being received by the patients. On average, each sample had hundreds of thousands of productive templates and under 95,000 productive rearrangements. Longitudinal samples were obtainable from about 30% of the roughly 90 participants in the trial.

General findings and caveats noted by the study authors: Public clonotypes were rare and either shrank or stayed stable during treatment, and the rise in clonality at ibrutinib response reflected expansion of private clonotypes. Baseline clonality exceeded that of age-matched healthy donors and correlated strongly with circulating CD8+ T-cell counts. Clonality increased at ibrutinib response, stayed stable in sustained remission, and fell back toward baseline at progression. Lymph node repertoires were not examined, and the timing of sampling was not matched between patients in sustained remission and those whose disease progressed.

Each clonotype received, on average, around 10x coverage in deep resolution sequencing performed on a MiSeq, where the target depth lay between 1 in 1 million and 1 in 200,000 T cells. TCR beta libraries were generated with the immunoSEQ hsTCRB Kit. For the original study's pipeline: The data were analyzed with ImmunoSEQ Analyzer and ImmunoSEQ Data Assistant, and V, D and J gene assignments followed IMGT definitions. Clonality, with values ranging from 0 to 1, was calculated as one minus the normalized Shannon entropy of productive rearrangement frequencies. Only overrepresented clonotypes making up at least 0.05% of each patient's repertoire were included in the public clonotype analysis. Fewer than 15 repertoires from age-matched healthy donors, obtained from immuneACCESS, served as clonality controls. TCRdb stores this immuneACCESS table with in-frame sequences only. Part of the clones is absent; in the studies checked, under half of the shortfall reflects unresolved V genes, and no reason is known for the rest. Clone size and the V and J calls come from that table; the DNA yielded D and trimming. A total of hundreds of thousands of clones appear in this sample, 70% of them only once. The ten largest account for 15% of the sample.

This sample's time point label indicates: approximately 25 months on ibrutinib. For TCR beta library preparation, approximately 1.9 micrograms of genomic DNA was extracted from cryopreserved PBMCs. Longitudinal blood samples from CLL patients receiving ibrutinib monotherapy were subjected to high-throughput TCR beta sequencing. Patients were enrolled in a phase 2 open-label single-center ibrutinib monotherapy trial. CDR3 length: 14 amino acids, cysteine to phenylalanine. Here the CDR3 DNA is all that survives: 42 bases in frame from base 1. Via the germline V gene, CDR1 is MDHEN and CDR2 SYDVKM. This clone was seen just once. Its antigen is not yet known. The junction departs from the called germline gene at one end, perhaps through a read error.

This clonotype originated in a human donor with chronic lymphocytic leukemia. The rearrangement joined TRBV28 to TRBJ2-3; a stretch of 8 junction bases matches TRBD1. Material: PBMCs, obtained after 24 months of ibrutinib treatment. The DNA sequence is TGTGCCAGCAGTCCCTCTCGACGGACAGGGAAAATGGATTTT. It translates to CASSPSRRTGKMDF. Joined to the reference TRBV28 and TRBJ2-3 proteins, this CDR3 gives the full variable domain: DVKVTQSSRYLVKRTGEKVFLECVQDMDHENMFWYRQDPGLGLRLIYFSYDVKMKEKGDIPEGYSVSREKKERFSLILESASTNQTSMYLCASSPSRRTGKMDFGPGTRLTVL.